This T cell receptor beta chain derives from a study of cytomegalovirus exposure and HLA in healthy donors. In the PCR, 60 Vbeta and 13 Jbeta primers were used. The table came from immunoSEQ multiplex PCR; TCRdb's copy has only in-frame clones and leaves some out. The sample lists 90,000 to 150,000 clones, nearly 80% seen once, with 3.3% in the top ten. The sequenced sample was PBMCs. The clonotype comes from a woman in her twenties or thirties in good health and CMV-seropositive.

CDR3 loop: CASSRTSGGRTGELFF. CDR3 bases: TGCGCCAGCAGCAGGACTAGCGGGGGTCGGACCGGGGAGCTGTTTTTT. This chain connects TRBV5-1 to TRBJ2-2; TRBD2 agrees at 13 bases. The CDR3 has 16 residues. Trimming at V came to 4 bases and at J to 5 bases, leaving 5 bases not matched to a gene. Germline-derived CDR1 and CDR2 are SGHRS and YFSETQ.